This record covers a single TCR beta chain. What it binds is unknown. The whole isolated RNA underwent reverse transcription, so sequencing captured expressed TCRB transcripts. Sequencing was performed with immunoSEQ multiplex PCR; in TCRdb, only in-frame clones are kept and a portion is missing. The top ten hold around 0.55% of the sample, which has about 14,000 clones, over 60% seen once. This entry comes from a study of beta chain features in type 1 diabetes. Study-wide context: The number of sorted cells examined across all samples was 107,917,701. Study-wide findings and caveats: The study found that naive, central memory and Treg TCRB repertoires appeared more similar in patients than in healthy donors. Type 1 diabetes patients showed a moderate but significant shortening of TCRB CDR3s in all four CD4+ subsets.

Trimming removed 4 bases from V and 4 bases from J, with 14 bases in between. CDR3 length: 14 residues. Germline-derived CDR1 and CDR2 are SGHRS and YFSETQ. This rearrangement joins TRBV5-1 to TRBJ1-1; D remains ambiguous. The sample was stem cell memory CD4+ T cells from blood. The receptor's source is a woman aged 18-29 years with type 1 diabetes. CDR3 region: CASSVVQAGTEAFF. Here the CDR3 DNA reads TGCGCCAGCAGCGTCGTTCAGGCGGGCACTGAAGCTTTCTTT.